The 30 T cell receptor beta chains in this list originate from one sample, sequenced in a study of OX40 agonist ivuxolimab in advanced cancers. Sequencing was performed with immunoSEQ multiplex PCR; in TCRdb, only in-frame clones are kept and a portion is missing. The sample contains about 68,000 clones, approximately 91% of which appear only once. The specimen comprised CD4+ or CD8+ T cells sorted from blood, sampled in a trial of the OX40 agonist ivuxolimab. The receptors originated from an adult with an advanced solid tumor such as melanoma, head and neck, liver or kidney cancer.

The chain carries TRBV23-1 and TRBJ1-3, with D uncertain. TRBV23-1 is recorded as an ORF, its role being uncertain. The CDR3 extends over 16 amino acids. Trimming removed 8 bases from V and 0 bases from J, with 17 bases in between. Here the CDR3 reads CASQLEGISSGNTIYF. The CDR3 coding sequence is TGCGCCAGCCAGCTGGAGGGAATAAGCTCTGGAAACACCATATATTTT.

This chain joins TRBV7-3 and TRBJ1-2; D may be TRBD1 (5 bases). V shed 2 bases and J shed 1 base, with 8 bases lying between them. Germline loops: CDR1 SGHTA, CDR2 FQGTGA. The CDR3 totals 14 residues. CDR3 region: CASSLGGNNYGYTF. CDR3 in DNA: TGTGCCAGCAGCTTAGGGGGGAATAACTATGGCTACACCTTC.

This clone has only a few counts. V and J are TRBV6-1 and TRBJ1-3; D unclear. CDR1 is MNHNS and CDR2 is SASEGT in the germline V gene. There are 14 residues in the CDR3. V dropped 3 bases and J dropped 2 bases, with 8 bases sitting between them. The CDR3 DNA reads as TGTGCCAGCAGTGACTTCGGGACTGGAAACACCATATATTTT. This sequence encodes CASSDFGTGNTIYF.

This sequence joins TRBV12-5 and TRBJ1-3; no firm D call. Trimming left V 8 bases short and J 1 base short, with 27 bases between. This CDR3 spans 19 amino acids. The germline V gene has CDR1 LGHNT and CDR2 FRNRAP. Here the CDR3 DNA reads TGTGCTAGTCCTGTTAGGTGCGGAGGGTTGAAGGATTCTGGAAACACCATATATTTT. Translating gives CASPVRCGGLKDSGNTIYF.

The chain couples TRBV27 to TRBJ1-2; 7 bases are a match to TRBD1. Trimming removed 5 bases from V and 7 bases from J; junction bases left unmatched: 10. The CDR3 is 14 residues long. Germline CDR1 and CDR2: MNHEY and SMNVEV (reference sequence). CDR3 amino acids: CASSIKAGGFGYTF. For the CDR3, the DNA is TGTGCCAGCAGTATTAAGGCAGGGGGTTTTGGCTACACCTTC.

The chain carries TRBV28 and TRBJ1-1; no reliable D call. Trimming left V 3 bases short and J 1 base short, with 9 bases between. Germline V lookup: CDR1 MDHEN, CDR2 SYDVKM. The CDR3 covers 14 residues. CDR3 loop: CASSLRHQNTEAFF. In DNA form, the CDR3 reads TGTGCCAGCAGTTTGCGGCATCAGAACACTGAAGCTTTCTTT.

This sequence joins TRBV6-5 and TRBJ1-5; D gene uncertain. CDR1 is MNHEY, CDR2 SVGAGI, per germline. The CDR3 runs 13 residues. V lost 5 bases and J 5 bases, leaving 10 bases between the germline ends. CDR3 sequence (DNA): TGTGCCAGCAGTGGATACACTTATCAGCCCCAGCATTTT. It is translated as CASSGYTYQPQHF.

The chain employs TRBV2 and TRBJ2-7; the match to TRBD2 covers 7 bases. Germline CDR1 reads SNHLY; CDR2 reads FYNNEI. The CDR3 totals 12 residues. The CDR3 DNA follows: TGTGCAAGTGGGGGGGATAGGTACGAGCAGTACTTC. It translates to CASGGDRYEQYF.

The V and J genes are TRBV6-5 and TRBJ2-7, with 8 nucleotides matching TRBD1. V shed 8 bases, J shed 7 bases, and the junction held 7 bases outside the gene matches. Germline CDR1 is MNHEY and CDR2 is SVGAGI. The length of the CDR3 is 12 residues. The CDR3 DNA sequence: TGTGCCAGCCGCACGGGACAGGCTGAGCAGTACTTC. It yields the protein CASRTGQAEQYF.

The chain links TRBV18 to TRBJ2-1, with 11 bases identical to TRBD2. Germline-derived CDR1 and CDR2 are KGHSH and LQKENI. The junction had 7 bases not matched to a gene; V was cut back by 2 bases and J by 10 bases. This CDR3 region has 15 residues. In DNA form, the CDR3 reads TGTGCCAGCTCACCAGCTCTAGCGGGAGGATACGAGCAGTTCTTC. This encodes CASSPALAGGYEQFF.

The gene calls are TRBV6-5 and TRBJ2-3; 11 bases fit TRBD2. This CDR3 has 15 residues. Germline-derived CDR1 and CDR2 are MNHEY and SVGAGI. The V gene end was trimmed by 6 bases and the J gene end by 6 bases; junction bases not matched to a gene: 8. The CDR3 nucleotides read TGTGCCAGCAGAGTACTAGCGGGAGCGGGGGATACGCAGTATTTT. Its protein product is CASRVLAGAGDTQYF.

The chain couples TRBV19 to TRBJ2-7; D is ambiguous. The germline V gene has CDR1 LNHDA and CDR2 SQIVND (reference sequence). V was trimmed by 4 bases and J by 0 bases, leaving 7 bases between them. The CDR3 loop spans 13 amino acids. The chain's CDR3 is CASSTQHSYEQYF. The CDR3, as DNA: TGTGCCAGTAGTACCCAGCACTCCTACGAGCAGTACTTC.

The V and J genes are TRBV7-2 and TRBJ2-7; 11 nucleotides line up with TRBD2. The V gene's germline CDR1 is SGHTA and CDR2 FQGNSA. V lost 5 bases to trimming and J lost 7 bases; unmatched junction nucleotides: 10. The CDR3 spans 15 residues. The CDR3 nucleotides are TGTGCCAGCAGCGACCAACTAGCGGGAGCAGGGGAGCAGTACTTC. Translation gives CASSDQLAGAGEQYF.

This chain connects TRBV5-1 to TRBJ2-1; no clear D gene. CDR3 length equals 15 residues. CDR1 is SGHRS, CDR2 YFSETQ, per germline. The germline V and J ends were trimmed by 0 bases and 4 bases, with 11 bases remaining between them. The CDR3 bases are TGCGCCAGCAGCTTGGGGGCTACACCTTACAATGAGCAGTTCTTC. This encodes CASSLGATPYNEQFF.

The rearrangement joins TRBV28 to TRBJ2-6, with no clear D. Germline CDR1 MDHEN, CDR2 SYDVKM. The CDR3 consists of 17 residues. V lost 5 bases to trimming and J lost 0 bases, with 14 bases between them. CDR3: CASSAPADSSGANVLTF. CDR3 sequence (DNA): TGTGCCAGCAGTGCACCGGCCGACTCCTCTGGGGCCAACGTCCTGACTTTC.

The chain couples TRBV30 to TRBJ2-1; TRBD2 aligns across 12 bases. The CDR3 runs to 16 residues. V shed 2 bases, J shed 6 bases, and the junction held 8 bases outside the gene matches. Looked up from germline, CDR1 is GTSNPN and CDR2 is SVGIG (reference sequence). CDR3 protein: CAWSTIGLAGTNEQFF. The CDR3 DNA reads TGTGCCTGGAGTACCATAGGACTAGCGGGAACCAATGAGCAGTTCTTC.

The chain combines TRBV28 with TRBJ2-7, with TRBD1 matching over 10 bases. With 3 bases clipped from V and 1 base from J, the junction kept 15 bases outside the gene matches. Germline-derived CDR1 and CDR2 are MDHEN and SYDVKM. The CDR3 totals 19 residues. The CDR3 region is CASSLYFDRGRVRSYEQYF. CDR3 sequence (DNA): TGTGCCAGCAGTTTGTATTTTGACAGGGGGCGAGTTAGGTCCTACGAGCAGTACTTC.

The chain couples TRBV27 to TRBJ2-1; TRBD2 aligns across 15 bases. V lost 5 bases, J lost 2 bases, and 16 bases stayed unmatched. This CDR3 is 21 amino acids long. Germline CDR1 is MNHEY and CDR2 is SMNVEV (reference sequence). The CDR3 sequence: CASSKLNPGLAGGRTYNEQFF. DNA of the CDR3: TGTGCCAGCAGTAAACTTAACCCGGGACTAGCGGGAGGACGAACCTACAATGAGCAGTTCTTC.

This clone was seen more than once but under ten times. CDR3 in DNA: TGTGCCAGCAGCCCGTCCCCTACCGGGACTTACCGTTATGGCTACACCTTC. As protein: CASSPSPTGTYRYGYTF. V is TRBV11-2 and J is TRBJ1-2; a weak D match, TRBD1 (5 bases). The CDR3 is 17 amino acids. Trimming removed 5 bases at V and 5 bases at J, with 24 bases between. Germline CDR1 reads SGHAT; CDR2 reads FQNNGV.

The J gene is TRBJ2-2, the V gene TRBV5-1; possibly TRBD1 or TRBD2 for D (5 bases each). Per germline, CDR1 SGHRS and CDR2 YFSETQ. V was shortened by 6 bases and J by 5 bases, with 17 bases between the two germline ends. The CDR3 has 15 residues. The CDR3 DNA is TGCGCCAGCAACCCGGGACGCACCCGGACCGGGGAGCTGTTTTTT. Its protein product is CASNPGRTRTGELFF.

This chain uses TRBV15 with TRBJ2-4; tentatively, D is TRBD1 (5 bases). This CDR3 has 15 residues. The V end was cut by 6 bases, the J end by 1 base, with 13 bases between. Per the germline V gene, CDR1 is LNHNV and CDR2 is YYDKDF (reference sequence). The CDR3 bases are TGTGCCACCAGTCCCAGGGATGCGGCCAAAAACATTCAGTACTTC. Translated: CATSPRDAAKNIQYF.

The genes are TRBV2 and TRBJ1-6, with 7 positions matching TRBD1. Germline assignment: CDR1 SNHLY and CDR2 FYNNEI. With V trimmed by 1 base and J by 3 bases, 6 bases remained unmatched. The CDR3 loop spans 17 amino acids. CDR3 in amino acids: CASSEGTGGSYNSPLHF. The CDR3 nucleotides are TGTGCCAGCAGTGAAGGGACAGGCGGTAGCTATAATTCACCCCTCCACTTT.

This chain uses TRBV5-1 with TRBJ2-7; D is unresolved. The germline gives CDR1 SGHRS, CDR2 YFSETQ. With 5 bases removed from V and 1 base from J, the gap between germline ends came to 10 bases. This CDR3 is 13 amino acids long. The CDR3 reads CASRLTTSYEQYF. DNA of the CDR3: TGCGCCAGCAGACTCACGACGTCCTACGAGCAGTACTTC.

This chain links TRBV7-9 with TRBJ2-3, with TRBD2 identical over 9 bases. Germline V lookup: CDR1 SEHNR, CDR2 FQNEAQ (reference sequence). J gave up 3 bases and V 5 bases, and 3 bases lay outside the gene matches. The CDR3 length is 14 residues. CDR3: CASSSGRLTDTQYF. The DNA for the CDR3 is TGTGCCAGCAGCAGCGGGAGGTTAACAGATACGCAGTATTTT.

The genes are TRBV6-6 and TRBJ1-5; D uncertain. The CDR3 is made up of 14 amino acids. V was trimmed by 8 bases and J by 0 bases, leaving 11 bases between them. CDR1 is MNHNY and CDR2 is SVGAGI in the germline V gene (reference sequence). CDR3 amino acids: CASVAEGSNQPQHF. The CDR3, as DNA: TGTGCCAGCGTAGCCGAAGGTAGCAATCAGCCCCAGCATTTT.

The rearrangement joins TRBV7-5 to TRBJ1-5; TRBD1, the D gene given by the table, was not confirmed from the DNA. TRBV7-5 is given as a pseudogene. This CDR3 is built from 17 residues. CDR3 region: CARSEVRQTPLTQPQHF. The CDR3 nucleotides are TGTGCCAGAAGCGAGGTCCGACAGACCCCCCTTACCCAGCCCCAGCATTTT.

The CDR3 sequence is CASSYSGKYGYTF. The CDR3 nucleotides read TGTGCCAGCAGTTACTCGGGGAAATATGGCTACACCTTC. The J gene is TRBJ1-2, the V gene TRBV6-5; no firm D call. CDR1 is MNHEY, CDR2 SVGAGI, per germline. This CDR3 is built from 13 residues. V dropped 0 bases and J dropped 5 bases, with 7 bases sitting between them.

The CDR3 sequence: CSASREKTQYF. The CDR3 DNA follows: TGCAGTGCTAGCAGGGAAAAGACCCAGTACTTC. The chain uses TRBV20-1 and TRBJ2-5; D may be TRBD1 (5 bases). Germline V gene sequence: CDR1 DFQATT, CDR2 SNEGSKA (reference sequence). There are 11 residues in the CDR3. The V end was cut by 3 bases, the J end by 6 bases, with 8 bases between.

This rearrangement joins TRBV2 to TRBJ1-1, with 7 bases aligning to TRBD1. The CDR3 has 15 amino acids. The V gene's germline CDR1 is SNHLY and CDR2 FYNNEI. Trimming took 3 bases from V and 6 from J; bases not matched to a gene: 10. As DNA, the CDR3 is TGTGCCAGCAGTGAGATTGCAGGGGGGCGGGCTGAAGCTTTCTTT. This translates into CASSEIAGGRAEAFF.

The V and J genes are TRBV10-2 and TRBJ2-7; D may be TRBD2 (5 bases). V lost 7 bases, J lost 0 bases, and 10 bases lay in between. CDR1 WSHSY and CDR2 SAAADI come from the germline V gene. This CDR3 comprises 13 residues. The CDR3 is CASTSGTSYEQYF. The DNA of the CDR3 is TGCGCCAGCACCAGCGGAACCTCCTACGAGCAGTACTTC.